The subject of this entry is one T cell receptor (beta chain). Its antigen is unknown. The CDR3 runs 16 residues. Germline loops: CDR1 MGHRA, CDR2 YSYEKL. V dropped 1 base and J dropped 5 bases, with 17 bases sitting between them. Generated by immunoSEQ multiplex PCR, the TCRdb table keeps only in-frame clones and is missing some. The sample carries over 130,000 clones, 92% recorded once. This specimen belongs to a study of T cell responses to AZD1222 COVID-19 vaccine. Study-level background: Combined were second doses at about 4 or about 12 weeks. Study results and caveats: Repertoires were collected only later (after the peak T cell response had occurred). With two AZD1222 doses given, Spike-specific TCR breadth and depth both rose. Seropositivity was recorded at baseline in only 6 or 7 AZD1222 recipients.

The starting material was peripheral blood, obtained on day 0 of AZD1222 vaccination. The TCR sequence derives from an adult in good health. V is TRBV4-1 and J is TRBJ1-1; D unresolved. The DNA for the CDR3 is TGCGCCAGCAGCCAAGTGCGGGGATGGGGTTCAACTGAAGCTTTCTTT. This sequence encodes CASSQVRGWGSTEAFF.